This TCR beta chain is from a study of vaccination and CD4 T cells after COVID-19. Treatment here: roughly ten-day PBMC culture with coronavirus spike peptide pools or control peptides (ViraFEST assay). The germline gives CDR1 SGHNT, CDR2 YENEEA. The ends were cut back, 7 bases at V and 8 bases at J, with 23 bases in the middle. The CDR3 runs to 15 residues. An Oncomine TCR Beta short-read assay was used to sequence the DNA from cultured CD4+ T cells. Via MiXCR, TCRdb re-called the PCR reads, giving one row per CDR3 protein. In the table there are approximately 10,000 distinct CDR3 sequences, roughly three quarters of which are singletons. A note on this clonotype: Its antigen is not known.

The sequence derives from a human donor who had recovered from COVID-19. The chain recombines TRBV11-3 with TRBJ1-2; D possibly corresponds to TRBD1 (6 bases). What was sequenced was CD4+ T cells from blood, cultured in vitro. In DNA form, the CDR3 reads TGTGCCAGCACCTCCTTCCAAGGGGGGGCTCAGGGCTACACCTTC. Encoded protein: CASTSFQGGAQGYTF.